Presented here are 30 T cell receptor beta chains from one specimen sequenced in a study of blood T cell repertoires in COVID-19. The assay was immunoSEQ multiplex PCR, and TCRdb's table has in-frame clones only and misses some. The sample has 200,000 to 250,000 clones, roughly four fifths seen once. The sequencing input was peripheral blood. The receptor source for this set is a young woman with acute or convalescent COVID-19.

V is TRBV2 and J is TRBJ1-3; D might be TRBD1 (6 bases). Trimming took off 4 bases at V and 2 bases at J, with 9 bases between the two ends. CDR3 size: 14 residues. The germline gives CDR1 SNHLY, CDR2 FYNNEI. CDR3 amino acids: CASSGQVAGNTIYF. The CDR3 region has the DNA TGTGCCAGCAGTGGACAGGTTGCTGGAAACACCATATATTTT.

The V gene is TRBV7-2, the J gene TRBJ2-2; possibly TRBD1 for D (5 bases). The V end was cut by 5 bases, the J end by 0 bases, with 13 bases between. The V gene's germline CDR1 is SGHTA and CDR2 FQGNSA. The CDR3 has 16 residues. The CDR3 DNA reads TGTGCCAGCAGCCCCGTCAGGGCGGCGAACACCGGGGAGCTGTTTTTT. Translation gives CASSPVRAANTGELFF.

This chain's CDR3 is CASRNTMDRLTF. CDR3 nucleotide sequence: TGTGCCAGCAGGAACACCATGGACAGGTTGACCTTC. The rearrangement links TRBV6-5 to TRBJ1-2, with TRBD1 matching 7 bases. Germline loops: CDR1 MNHEY, CDR2 SVGAGI. CDR3 length: 12 amino acids. V shed 6 bases, J shed 14 bases, and the junction held 12 bases outside the gene matches.

The rearrangement joins TRBV10-1 to TRBJ2-1; 10 nucleotides align to TRBD1. The CDR3 is 15 residues long. Germline lookup yields CDR1 WNHNN and CDR2 SYGVQD (reference sequence). V trimming: 0 bases; J trimming: 9 bases; junction bases outside the gene matches: 5. CDR3 bases: TGCGCCAGCAGTGAGTCGCGGACAGGGGGTTTTGAGCAGTTCTTC. Its protein product is CASSESRTGGFEQFF.

This rearrangement joins TRBV6-6 to TRBJ2-1; D might be TRBD2 (5 bases). This CDR3 spans 16 amino acids. V was cut by 4 bases and J by 9 bases, with 22 bases left in between. Germline assignment: CDR1 MNHNY and CDR2 SVGAGI (reference sequence). CDR3 in amino acids: CASSSATSLAPTEQFF. CDR3 in DNA: TGTGCCAGCAGTTCCGCCACGTCTCTAGCCCCCACTGAGCAGTTCTTC.

The chain couples TRBV4-3 to TRBJ2-7; D might be TRBD2 (6 bases). In germline, CDR1 is LGHNA, CDR2 YSLEER. The V and J ends lost 0 bases and 4 bases respectively, with 19 bases between them. There are 17 residues in the CDR3. This chain's CDR3 is CASSQELGRRETYEQYF. CDR3 coding DNA: TGCGCCAGCAGCCAAGAGTTGGGCCGCCGGGAGACTTACGAGCAGTACTTC.

The DNA for the CDR3 is TGTGCCAGCAGCGTAGCCGTTTGGCAGCGGGAGAAATCTCATGAGCAGTTCTTC. This encodes CASSVAVWQREKSHEQFF. J is TRBJ2-1 and V is TRBV9; TRBD2 aligns across 8 bases. V gave up 0 bases and J gave up 8 bases; unmatched junction bases: 16. The CDR3 extends over 18 amino acids. CDR1 is SGDLS, CDR2 YYNGEE, per germline. The full variable domain, completed using reference TRBV9 and TRBJ2-1, is DSGVTQTPKHLITATGQRVTLRCSPRSGDLSVYWYQQSLDQGLQFLIQYYNGEERAKGNILERFSAQQFPDLHSELNLSSLELGDSALYFCASSVAVWQREKSHEQFFGPGTRLTVL.

This sequence joins TRBV6-5 and TRBJ2-7; D is uncertain. The CDR3 is 16 residues long. Trimming took 0 bases from V and 2 from J, leaving 14 bases between them. Germline loops: CDR1 MNHEY, CDR2 SVGAGI. This CDR3 reads CASSYSHQPAAYEQYF. The DNA of the CDR3 is TGTGCCAGCAGTTACTCGCACCAACCGGCGGCCTACGAGCAGTACTTC.

The rearrangement uses TRBV6-7 and TRBJ2-1; possible D gene TRBD2, 7 bases. TRBV6-7 is given ORF status, its function remaining uncertain. The CDR3 loop spans 17 amino acids. Trimming cost V 2 bases and J 2 bases, with 16 bases left between them. The CDR3 sequence: CASSYPGAGVTYNEQFF. CDR3 DNA sequence: TGTGCCAGCAGTTACCCAGGGGCGGGAGTCACCTACAATGAGCAGTTCTTC.

This clone was counted a few times. The rearrangement links TRBV29-1 to TRBJ2-7; a weak D match, TRBD1 (5 bases). The CDR3 runs 13 residues. The ends were cut back, 3 bases at V and 5 bases at J, with 14 bases in the middle. Germline-derived CDR1 and CDR2 are SQVTM and ANQGSEA. The CDR3 reads CSVERQGANEQYF. As DNA, the CDR3 is TGCAGCGTTGAGAGGCAGGGCGCTAACGAGCAGTACTTC.

This clone came up once. This chain connects TRBV28 to TRBJ2-7; 9 bases match TRBD1. This CDR3 is 14 amino acids long. After removal of 6 bases from V and 2 bases from J, the junction contained 5 bases not matched to a gene. Germline loops: CDR1 MDHEN, CDR2 SYDVKM. The CDR3, as DNA: TGTGCCAGCAGATCCGGGACAGGGACCTACGAGCAGTACTTC. Translation gives CASRSGTGTYEQYF.

The rearrangement links TRBV28 to TRBJ2-7, with D perhaps TRBD2 (6 bases). The CDR3 covers 13 residues. The germline V and J ends were trimmed by 8 bases and 3 bases, with 14 bases remaining between them. Germline V gene lookup returns CDR1 MDHEN and CDR2 SYDVKM. The CDR3 region has the DNA TGTGCCAGCGGGCCCGGGACTGGCTACGAGCAGTACTTC. Protein sequence: CASGPGTGYEQYF.

V gene TRBV19 combines with J gene TRBJ1-2; D unresolved. V dropped 4 bases and J dropped 0 bases, with 9 bases sitting between them. This CDR3 comprises 14 residues. CDR1 LNHDA and CDR2 SQIVND come from the germline V gene (reference sequence). The CDR3 DNA is TGTGCCAGTAGTACCTCCCCGGCTAACTATGGCTACACCTTC. This sequence encodes CASSTSPANYGYTF.

The V and J genes are TRBV9 and TRBJ2-7; 13 bases match TRBD2. From germline, CDR1 is SGDLS and CDR2 YYNGEE. V trimming: 7 bases; J trimming: 5 bases; junction bases outside the gene matches: 3. The CDR3 is 13 residues long. The CDR3 coding sequence is TGTGCCAGCCGGACTAGCGGGAGACACGAGCAGTACTTC. Amino acids: CASRTSGRHEQYF.

The count of this clone is one. V is TRBV7-8 and J is TRBJ2-7, with 8 bases identical to TRBD1. The V and J ends lost 5 bases and 6 bases, in that order; junction bases with no gene match: 6. Germline CDR1 SGHVS, CDR2 FQNEAQ. The CDR3 contains 13 residues. CDR3 DNA sequence: TGTGCCAGCAGCCCAGAAGGACAGGGCGAGCAGTACTTC. Protein: CASSPEGQGEQYF. The whole variable domain, remainder taken from reference TRBV7-8 and TRBJ2-7, is GAGVSQSPRYKVAKRGQDVALRCDPISGHVSLFWYQQALGQGPEFLTYFQNEAQLDKSGLPSDRFFAERPEGSVSTLKIQRTQQEDSAVYLCASSPEGQGEQYFGPGTRLTVT.

The chain uses TRBV7-8 and TRBJ1-5; no definite D call. The CDR3 totals 12 residues. V dropped 6 bases and J dropped 7 bases, with 10 bases sitting between them. Germline loops: CDR1 SGHVS, CDR2 FQNEAQ. This CDR3 reads CASSQRSQPQHF. In DNA form, the CDR3 reads TGTGCCAGCAGTCAACGGAGCCAGCCCCAGCATTTT.

The rearrangement uses TRBV28 and TRBJ1-2; tentative D call: TRBD1 (5 bases). This CDR3 has 14 residues. The germline V gene has CDR1 MDHEN and CDR2 SYDVKM. Trimming removed 6 bases at V and 8 bases at J, with 19 bases between. The CDR3 reads CASSHDSRVGGYTF. CDR3 bases: TGTGCCAGCAGCCATGACAGCCGAGTAGGCGGCTACACCTTC.

The rearrangement joins TRBV15 to TRBJ1-2; D is unclear. Trimming took 0 bases from V and 8 from J, leaving 10 bases between them. The germline V gene encodes CDR1 LNHNV and CDR2 YYDKDF (reference sequence). The CDR3 has 13 residues. CDR3 nucleotide sequence: TGTGCCACCAGCAGAGAAAAGTCGCGGGGCTACACCTTC. Translation: CATSREKSRGYTF. Full variable domain (missing parts from reference TRBV15 and TRBJ1-2): DAMVIQNPRYQVTQFGKPVTLSCSQTLNHNVMYWYQQKSSQAPKLLFHYYDKDFNNEADTPDNFQSRRPNTSFCFLDIRSPGLGDTAMYLCATSREKSRGYTFGSGTRLTVV.

The chain has TRBV7-8 and TRBJ2-2; D unclear. From germline, CDR1 is SGHVS and CDR2 FQNEAQ. V was pared by 7 bases and J by 3 bases, with 3 bases between. The CDR3 covers 11 residues. The CDR3 nucleotides are TGTGCCAGCACCTACACCGGGGAGCTGTTTTTT. Its translation: CASTYTGELFF.

V usage is TRBV6-5 and J usage is TRBJ1-5, with 9 nucleotides matching TRBD1. The CDR3 is 15 residues long. Germline V gene lookup returns CDR1 MNHEY and CDR2 SVGAGI. V shed 6 bases and J 7 bases; nucleotides not matched to a gene: 10. The CDR3 here is CASSRTTGGKQPQHF. The DNA for the CDR3 is TGTGCCAGCAGCCGCACGACAGGGGGGAAACAGCCCCAGCATTTT.

The J gene is TRBJ2-7, the V gene TRBV30, with 12 bases aligning to TRBD2. Looked up from germline, CDR1 is GTSNPN and CDR2 is SVGIG (reference sequence). V trimming: 3 bases; J trimming: 0 bases; junction bases outside the gene matches: 3. This CDR3 region has 15 residues. The CDR3 region has the DNA TGTGCCTGGAGCCTAGCGGGAGGGCACTCCTACGAGCAGTACTTC. It translates to CAWSLAGGHSYEQYF.

V gene TRBV7-9 combines with J gene TRBJ2-5, with D uncertain. Trimming left V 10 bases short and J 5 bases short, with 8 bases between. CDR3 length equals 10 residues. In germline, CDR1 is SEHNR, CDR2 FQNEAQ (reference sequence). The chain's CDR3 is CATAVETQYF. The CDR3 region has the DNA TGTGCCACCGCGGTGGAGACCCAGTACTTC.

The rearrangement joins TRBV15 to TRBJ2-5; TRBD2 matches 13 bases. V shed 2 bases, J shed 5 bases, and the junction held 5 bases outside the gene matches. CDR3 length: 16 residues. The germline CDR1 and CDR2 sequences are LNHNV and YYDKDF (reference sequence). The CDR3: CATSRRLAGGDETQYF. The DNA for the CDR3 is TGTGCCACCAGCAGACGACTAGCGGGAGGCGACGAGACCCAGTACTTC.

The V and J genes are TRBV2 and TRBJ2-2, with D unclear. The CDR3 loop spans 14 amino acids. The V gene's germline CDR1 is SNHLY and CDR2 FYNNEI. Trimming pared 8 bases from V and 0 bases from J, leaving 10 bases between. The CDR3 reads CASSIRTNTGELFF. The CDR3 DNA sequence: TGTGCCAGCTCTATCAGGACGAACACCGGGGAGCTGTTTTTT. Combining the CDR3 with reference TRBV2 and TRBJ2-2 gives the whole variable domain EPEVTQTPSHQVTQMGQEVILRCVPISNHLYFYWYRQILGQKVEFLVSFYNNEISEKSEIFDDQFSVERPDGSNFTLKIRSTKLEDSAMYFCASSIRTNTGELFFGEGSRLTVL.

This clone has only a few counts. This chain joins TRBV7-3 and TRBJ2-3; D not certain. From germline, CDR1 is SGHTA and CDR2 FQGTGA. V shed 3 bases and J shed 3 bases, with 7 bases lying between them. The CDR3 is 13 residues long. The chain's CDR3 is CASSFLGTDTQYF. Written as DNA, the CDR3 is TGTGCCAGCAGCTTTCTCGGGACAGATACGCAGTATTTT.

This chain's CDR3 is CASQTGQETQYF. The CDR3 DNA is TGTGCCAGCCAGACAGGACAAGAGACCCAGTACTTC. V and J are TRBV28 and TRBJ2-5; TRBD1 is a possible D gene (6 bases). V was trimmed by 8 bases and J by 2 bases, leaving 9 bases between them. Germline lookup yields CDR1 MDHEN and CDR2 SYDVKM. The CDR3 runs 12 residues.

The rearrangement joins TRBV7-2 to TRBJ2-2; 11 bases line up with TRBD2. Germline CDR1 SGHTA, CDR2 FQGNSA. V shed 1 base, J shed 3 bases, and the junction held 1 base outside the gene matches. The CDR3 has 16 amino acids. The CDR3 sequence is CASSLVGLADTGELFF. In nucleotides, the CDR3 is TGTGCCAGCAGCTTAGTGGGACTAGCGGACACCGGGGAGCTGTTTTTT.

The sample holds one count of this clone. V is TRBV30 and J is TRBJ1-1; 8 nucleotides agree with TRBD1. V lost 1 base, J lost 1 base, and 5 bases stayed unmatched. Germline V gene lookup returns CDR1 GTSNPN and CDR2 SVGIG (reference sequence). CDR3 length: 15 residues. For the CDR3, the DNA is TGTGCCTGGAGTGCCTCCGGGACAGGGAACACTGAAGCTTTCTTT. Protein product: CAWSASGTGNTEAFF.

The gene calls are TRBV19 and TRBJ1-2, with TRBD1 as a possible D gene (5 bases). Germline V lookup: CDR1 LNHDA, CDR2 SQIVND (reference sequence). This CDR3 spans 15 amino acids. V shed 3 bases and J shed 2 bases, with 13 bases lying between them. CDR3 DNA: TGTGCCAGTAGTATGTCGACAGCACCGAACTATGGCTACACCTTC. Translated: CASSMSTAPNYGYTF.

The V gene is TRBV10-3, the J gene TRBJ1-2, with a tentative D call TRBD1 (5 bases). Trimming took 11 bases from V and 7 from J, leaving 17 bases between them. The CDR3 length is 12 residues. Germline CDR1 is ENHRY and CDR2 is SYGVKD. The CDR3 reads CAAGGGSGGYTF. The CDR3 DNA sequence: TGTGCCGCCGGGGGGGGAAGTGGTGGCTACACCTTC.